This TCR beta chain was obtained from a study of siplizumab effects on memory and regulatory T cells. The CDR3 is made up of 17 amino acids. CDR1 is MGHRA and CDR2 is YSYEKL in the germline V gene. Using immunoSEQ multiplex PCR, the repertoire was profiled, and TCRdb retains in-frame clones only, with some absent. The sample has about 82,000 clones, approximately 88% seen once. This clone was counted only a few times. The target antigen is unknown. At one of its ends the junction is not consistent with the germline gene, which may arise from a read error. Study outcomes and limitations: Naive T cells looked more diverse than memory cells and looked like major alloresponse contributors. Siplizumab significantly decreased alloreactive sequences from unstimulated CD4+ memory cells.

The chain has TRBV4-1 and TRBJ2-1, with D tentatively TRBD2 (6 bases). Sequenced input: Tregs sorted from blood. This TCR derives from a human donor in good health. CDR3 in amino acids: CASSLAPGTASSNEQFF. Here the CDR3 DNA reads TGCGCCAGCAGCCTAGCCCCCGGGACTGCCTCCTCCAATGAGCAGTTCTTC.